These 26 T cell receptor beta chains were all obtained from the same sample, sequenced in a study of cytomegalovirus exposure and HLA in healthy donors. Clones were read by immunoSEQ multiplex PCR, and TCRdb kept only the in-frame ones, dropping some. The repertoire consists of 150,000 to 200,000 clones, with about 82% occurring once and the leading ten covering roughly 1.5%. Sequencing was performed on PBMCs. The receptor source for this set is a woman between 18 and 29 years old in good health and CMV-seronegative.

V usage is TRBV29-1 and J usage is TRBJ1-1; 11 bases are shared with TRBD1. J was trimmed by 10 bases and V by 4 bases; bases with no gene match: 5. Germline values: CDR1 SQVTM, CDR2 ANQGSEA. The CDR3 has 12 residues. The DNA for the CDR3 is TGCAGCGTTGGAGGACAGGGGGCCGGAGCTTTCTTT. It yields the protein CSVGGQGAGAFF.

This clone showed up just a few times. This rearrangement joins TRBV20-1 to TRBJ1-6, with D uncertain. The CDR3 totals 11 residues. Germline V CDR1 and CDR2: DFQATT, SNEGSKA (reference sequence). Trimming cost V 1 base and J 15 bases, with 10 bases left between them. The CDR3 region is CSARAGMDLHF. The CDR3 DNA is TGCAGTGCTAGAGCAGGCATGGACCTCCACTTT.

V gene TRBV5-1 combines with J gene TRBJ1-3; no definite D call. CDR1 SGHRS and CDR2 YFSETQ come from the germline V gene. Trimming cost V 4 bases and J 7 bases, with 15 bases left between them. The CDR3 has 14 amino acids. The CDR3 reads CASSPTVSENTIYF. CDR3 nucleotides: TGCGCCAGCAGCCCAACAGTTAGCGAGAACACCATATATTTT.

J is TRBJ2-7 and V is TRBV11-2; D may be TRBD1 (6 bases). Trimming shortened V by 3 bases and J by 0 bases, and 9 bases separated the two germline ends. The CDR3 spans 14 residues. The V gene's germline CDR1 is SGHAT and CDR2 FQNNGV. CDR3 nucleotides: TGTGCCAGCAGCTTGGACAGACGCTCCTACGAGCAGTACTTC. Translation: CASSLDRRSYEQYF.

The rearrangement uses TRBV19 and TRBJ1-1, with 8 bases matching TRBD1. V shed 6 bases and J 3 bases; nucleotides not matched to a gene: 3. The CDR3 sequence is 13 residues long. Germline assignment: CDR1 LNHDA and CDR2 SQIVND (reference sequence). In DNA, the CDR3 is TGTGCCAGTAGAAAGGACAGGGACACTGAAGCTTTCTTT. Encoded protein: CASRKDRDTEAFF.

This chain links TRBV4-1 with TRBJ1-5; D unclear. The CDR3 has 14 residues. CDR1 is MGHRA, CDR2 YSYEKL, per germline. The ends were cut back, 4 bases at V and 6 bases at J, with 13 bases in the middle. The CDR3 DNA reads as TGCGCCAGCAGCCCCGGGTTCTATACTCAGCCCCAGCATTTT. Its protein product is CASSPGFYTQPQHF.

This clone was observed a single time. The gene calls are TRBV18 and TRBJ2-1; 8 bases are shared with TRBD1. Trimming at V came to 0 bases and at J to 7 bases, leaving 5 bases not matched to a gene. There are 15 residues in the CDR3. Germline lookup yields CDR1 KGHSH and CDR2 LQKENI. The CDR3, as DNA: TGTGCCAGCTCACCACCGGGCAGGGGGCGGAATGAGCAGTTCTTC. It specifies CASSPPGRGRNEQFF.

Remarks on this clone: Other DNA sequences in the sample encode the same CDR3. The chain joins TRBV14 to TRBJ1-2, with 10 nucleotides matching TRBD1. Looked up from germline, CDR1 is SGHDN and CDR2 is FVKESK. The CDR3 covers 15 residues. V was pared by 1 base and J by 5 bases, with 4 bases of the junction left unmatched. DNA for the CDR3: TGTGCCAGCAGCCAAGCTGGGACAGGGGTATATGGCTACACCTTC. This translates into CASSQAGTGVYGYTF. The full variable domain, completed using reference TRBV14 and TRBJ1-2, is EAGVTQFPSHSVIEKGQTVTLRCDPISGHDNLYWYRRVMGKEIKFLLHFVKESKQDESGMPNNRFLAERTGGTYSTLKVQPAELEDSGVYFCASSQAGTGVYGYTFGSGTRLTVV.

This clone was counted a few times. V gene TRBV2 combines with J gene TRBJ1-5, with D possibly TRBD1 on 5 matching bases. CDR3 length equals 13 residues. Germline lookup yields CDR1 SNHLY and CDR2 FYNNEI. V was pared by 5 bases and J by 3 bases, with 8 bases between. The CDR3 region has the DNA TGTGCCAGCAGTAGACAGTCCAATCAGCCCCAGCATTTT. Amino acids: CASSRQSNQPQHF.

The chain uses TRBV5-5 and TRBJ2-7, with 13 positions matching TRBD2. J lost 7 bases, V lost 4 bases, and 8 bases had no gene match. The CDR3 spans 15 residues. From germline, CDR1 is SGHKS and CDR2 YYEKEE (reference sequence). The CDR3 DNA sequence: TGTGCCAGCAGCCCCGGACTAGCGGGAGAGGGGGAGCAGTACTTC. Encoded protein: CASSPGLAGEGEQYF.

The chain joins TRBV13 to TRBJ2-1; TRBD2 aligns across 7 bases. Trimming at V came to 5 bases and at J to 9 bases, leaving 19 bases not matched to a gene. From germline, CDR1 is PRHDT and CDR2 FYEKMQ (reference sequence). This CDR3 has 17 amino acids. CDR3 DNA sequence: TGTGCCAGCAGCCCCCTAGGTGCGGGAGAGCTTTTAGGTGAGCAGTTCTTC. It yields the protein CASSPLGAGELLGEQFF.

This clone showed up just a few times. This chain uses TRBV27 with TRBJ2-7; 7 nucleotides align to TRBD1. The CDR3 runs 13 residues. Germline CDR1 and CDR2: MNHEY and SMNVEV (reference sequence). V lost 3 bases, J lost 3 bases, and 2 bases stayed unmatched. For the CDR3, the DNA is TGTGCCAGCAGTTTCGGGACAGTCTACGAGCAGTACTTC. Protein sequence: CASSFGTVYEQYF.

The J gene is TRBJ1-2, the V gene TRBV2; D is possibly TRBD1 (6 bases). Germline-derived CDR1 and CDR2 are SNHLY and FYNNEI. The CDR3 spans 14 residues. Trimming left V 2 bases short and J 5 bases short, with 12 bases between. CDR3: CASSEFVGTYGYTF. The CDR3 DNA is TGTGCCAGCAGTGAATTTGTAGGGACATATGGCTACACCTTC.

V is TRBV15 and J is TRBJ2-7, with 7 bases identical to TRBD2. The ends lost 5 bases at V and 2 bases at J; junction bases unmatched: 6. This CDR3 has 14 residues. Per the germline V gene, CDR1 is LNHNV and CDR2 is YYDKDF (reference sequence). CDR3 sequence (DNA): TGTGCCACCAGCGGACCCGGGACTACCTACGAGCAGTACTTC. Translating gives CATSGPGTTYEQYF.

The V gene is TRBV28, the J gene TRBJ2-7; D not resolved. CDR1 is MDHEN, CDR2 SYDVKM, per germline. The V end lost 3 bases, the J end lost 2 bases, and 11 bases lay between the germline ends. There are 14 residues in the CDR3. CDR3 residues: CASSLAPSTYEQYF. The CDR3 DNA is TGTGCCAGCAGTTTGGCCCCCTCGACCTACGAGCAGTACTTC.

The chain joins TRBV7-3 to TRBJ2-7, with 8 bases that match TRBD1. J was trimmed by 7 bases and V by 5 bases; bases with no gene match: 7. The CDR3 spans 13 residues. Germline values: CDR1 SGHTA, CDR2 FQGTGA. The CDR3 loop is CASSPGTGGEQYF. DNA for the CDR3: TGTGCCAGCAGCCCGGGGACAGGTGGGGAGCAGTACTTC.

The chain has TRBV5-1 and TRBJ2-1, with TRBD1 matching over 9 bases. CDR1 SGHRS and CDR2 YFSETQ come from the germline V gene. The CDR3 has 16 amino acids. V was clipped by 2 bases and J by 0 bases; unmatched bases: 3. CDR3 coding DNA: TGCGCCAGCAGCTTCGGGACAGGGAGCTCCTACAATGAGCAGTTCTTC. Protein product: CASSFGTGSSYNEQFF.

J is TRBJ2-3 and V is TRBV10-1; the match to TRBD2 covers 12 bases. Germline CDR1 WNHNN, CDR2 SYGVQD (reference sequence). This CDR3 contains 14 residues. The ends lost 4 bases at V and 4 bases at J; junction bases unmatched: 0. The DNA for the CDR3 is TGCGCCAGCAGTGGGACTAGCGGGGCAGATACGCAGTATTTT. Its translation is CASSGTSGADTQYF.

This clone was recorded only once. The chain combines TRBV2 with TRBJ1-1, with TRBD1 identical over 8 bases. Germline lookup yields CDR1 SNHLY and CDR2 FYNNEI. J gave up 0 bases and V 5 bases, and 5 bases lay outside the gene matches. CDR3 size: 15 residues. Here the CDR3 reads CASSRDRPLNTEAFF. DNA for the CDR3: TGTGCCAGCAGTAGGGACAGGCCATTGAACACTGAAGCTTTCTTT.

The CDR3 sequence is CASSGGQVNYGYTF. CDR3 DNA: TGTGCCAGCAGCGGGGGACAGGTTAACTATGGCTACACCTTC. The chain has TRBV7-9 and TRBJ1-2; TRBD1 agrees at 8 bases. Germline trimming cut 5 bases from V and 1 base from J; bases unmatched to any gene: 3. The CDR3 consists of 14 residues. Germline V lookup: CDR1 SEHNR, CDR2 FQNEAQ (reference sequence).

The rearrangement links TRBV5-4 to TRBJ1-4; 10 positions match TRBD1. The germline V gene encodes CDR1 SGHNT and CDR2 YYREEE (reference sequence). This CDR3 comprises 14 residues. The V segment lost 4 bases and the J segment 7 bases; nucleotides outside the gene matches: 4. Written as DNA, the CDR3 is TGTGCCAGCAGCCGGACAGGGGGGGCTGAAAAACTGTTTTTT. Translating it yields CASSRTGGAEKLFF.

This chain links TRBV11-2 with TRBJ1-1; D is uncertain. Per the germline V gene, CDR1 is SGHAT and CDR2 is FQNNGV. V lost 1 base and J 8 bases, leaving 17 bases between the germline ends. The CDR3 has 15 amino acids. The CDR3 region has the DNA TGTGCCAGCAGCTTAGCCCAGATGGGCAGAGCAGAAGCTTTCTTT. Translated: CASSLAQMGRAEAFF. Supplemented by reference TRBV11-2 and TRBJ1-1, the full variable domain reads EAGVAQSPRYKIIEKRQSVAFWCNPISGHATLYWYQQILGQGPKLLIQFQNNGVVDDSQLPKDRFSAERLKGVDSTLKIQPAKLEDSAVYLCASSLAQMGRAEAFFGQGTRLTVV.

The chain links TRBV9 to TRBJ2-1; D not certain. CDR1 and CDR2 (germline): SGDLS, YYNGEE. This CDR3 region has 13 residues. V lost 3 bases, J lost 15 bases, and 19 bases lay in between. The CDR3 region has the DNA TGTGCCAGCAGCGCCCCTCGACTGGCACAATTGTTCTTC. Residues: CASSAPRLAQLFF.

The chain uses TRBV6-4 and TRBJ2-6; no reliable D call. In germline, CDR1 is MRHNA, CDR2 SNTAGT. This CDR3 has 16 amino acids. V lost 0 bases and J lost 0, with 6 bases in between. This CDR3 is CASSDSGSSGANVLTF. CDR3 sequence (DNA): TGTGCCAGCAGTGACTCTGGCAGCTCTGGGGCCAACGTCCTGACTTTC.

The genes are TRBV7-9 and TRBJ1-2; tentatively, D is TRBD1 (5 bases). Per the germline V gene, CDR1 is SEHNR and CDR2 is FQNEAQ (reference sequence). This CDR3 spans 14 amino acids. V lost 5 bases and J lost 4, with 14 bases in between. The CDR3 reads CASSKGQGPYGYTF. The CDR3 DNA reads TGTGCCAGCAGCAAAGGCCAGGGTCCCTATGGCTACACCTTC.

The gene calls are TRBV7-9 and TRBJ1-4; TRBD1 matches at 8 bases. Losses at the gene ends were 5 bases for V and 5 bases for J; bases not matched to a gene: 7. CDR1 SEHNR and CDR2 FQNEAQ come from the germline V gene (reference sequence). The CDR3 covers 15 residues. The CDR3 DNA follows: TGTGCCAGCAGCAAACCCGGGACAGGAAATGAAAAACTGTTTTTT. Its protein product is CASSKPGTGNEKLFF.